The 31 T cell receptor beta chains given below trace back to one sample, sequenced in a study of T cell responses to AZD1222 COVID-19 vaccine (TCRdb year 2021). The library was generated by the immunoSEQ multiplex PCR assay. TCRdb took this table from immuneACCESS and kept in-frame rearrangements with V and J called. Such tables lack part of the clones; where checked against another copy, unresolved V genes explain under half of the gap, and the rest is unexplained. The sample has 130,000 or so clones on record, 91% of them singletons. 6.5% to 8% of the sample lies in the top ten. Reading the label with the study, this specimen's time point is: about 28 days (+/-7) after the second vaccine dose. The sample's treatment or condition label, in plain terms: meningococcal conjugate vaccine given as trial control. This specimen was peripheral blood, taken 28 days after the second dose of the MenACWY control vaccine. These receptors were obtained from an adult who received the MenACWY meningococcal vaccine as a control.

The chain combines TRBV3-1 (or the pseudogene TRBV3-2) with TRBJ1-1; TRBD1 matches 8 bases. The germline V gene has CDR1 LGHDT and CDR2 YNNKEL (reference sequence). Trimming at V came to 3 bases and at J to 0 bases, leaving 3 bases not matched to a gene. This CDR3 has 15 amino acids. This CDR3 is CASSQQGALNTEAFF. CDR3 nucleotide sequence: TGTGCCAGCAGCCAGCAGGGGGCTTTGAACACTGAAGCTTTCTTT.

The CDR3 reads CASSSTSGSYNEQFF. In DNA, the CDR3 is TGTGCCAGCAGCTCGACTAGCGGTTCCTACAATGAGCAGTTCTTC. This chain links TRBV7-2 with TRBJ2-1; 9 nucleotides line up with TRBD2. Germline loops: CDR1 SGHTA, CDR2 FQGNSA. CDR3 length equals 15 residues. V was clipped by 4 bases and J by 1 base; unmatched bases: 2.

The CDR3 region is CASSLEAIHEQYF. DNA for the CDR3: TGTGCCAGCAGCTTAGAGGCAATCCACGAGCAGTACTTC. V gene TRBV7-9 combines with J gene TRBJ2-7; D is unresolved. Germline CDR1 SEHNR, CDR2 FQNEAQ (reference sequence). The ends were cut back, 1 base at V and 5 bases at J, with 9 bases in the middle. The CDR3 has 13 amino acids.

This sequence joins TRBV7-3 and TRBJ2-2, with TRBD2 matching 12 bases. Germline V gives CDR1 SGHTA, CDR2 FQGTGA. Unmatched junction bases numbered 9, after V lost 4 bases and J lost 6 bases. CDR3 length: 17 residues. CDR3 DNA: TGTGCCAGCAGCTCGATAACTAGCGGGGGGACCGCCGGGGAGCTGTTTTTT. Translation gives CASSSITSGGTAGELFF. Based on the CDR3 plus reference TRBV7-3 and TRBJ2-2, the full variable domain is GAGVSQTPSNKVTEKGKYVELRCDPISGHTALYWYRQSLGQGPEFLIYFQGTGAADDSGLPNDRFFAVRPEGSVSTLKIQRTERGDSAVYLCASSSITSGGTAGELFFGEGSRLTVL.

This chain joins TRBV20-1 and TRBJ2-7; no clear D. Deletions cut 3 bases from V and 5 bases from J, with 5 bases between. CDR3 length equals 10 residues. The V gene's germline CDR1 is DFQATT and CDR2 SNEGSKA (reference sequence). The CDR3 DNA reads as TGCAGTGCTAGGGGGAACGAGCAGTACTTC. This codes for CSARGNEQYF.

V and J are TRBV5-1 and TRBJ2-3, with D possibly being TRBD1 or TRBD2 (5 bases each). The germline V gene has CDR1 SGHRS and CDR2 YFSETQ. Between the trimmed V and J ends, which lost 0 bases and 11 bases, there was a span of 13 bases. The CDR3 is 13 amino acids. The CDR3 DNA reads TGCGCCAGCAGCTTGGAGGGCCGTGGGGGGCAGTATTTT. It is translated as CASSLEGRGGQYF. Complete variable domain (other parts from reference TRBV5-1 and TRBJ2-3): KAGVTQTPRYLIKTRGQQVTLSCSPISGHRSVSWYQQTPGQGLQFLFEYFSETQRNKGNFPGRFSGRQFSNSRSEMNVSTLELGDSALYLCASSLEGRGGQYFGPGTRLTVL.

The V gene is TRBV5-1, the J gene TRBJ2-5, with 13 bases matching TRBD2. Per germline, CDR1 SGHRS and CDR2 YFSETQ. CDR3 length: 18 amino acids. With 0 bases clipped from V and 5 bases from J, the junction kept 10 bases outside the gene matches. In nucleotides, the CDR3 is TGCGCCAGCAGCTTGGTACTAGCGGGGGGGCAGAATCCGGAGACCCAGTACTTC. It specifies CASSLVLAGGQNPETQYF.

This clone was picked up one time. The V call is TRBV12-3 or TRBV12-4, the J call TRBJ1-5; D not resolved. CDR3 length: 13 residues. V lost 3 bases and J 5 bases, leaving 8 bases between the germline ends. The DNA for the CDR3 is TGTGCCAGCAGTTTCGGGAGATATCAGCCCCAGCATTTT. Translation: CASSFGRYQPQHF.

This chain uses TRBV11-2 with TRBJ2-5; maybe TRBD2 (6 bases). Trimming left V 5 bases short and J 0 bases short, with 10 bases between. CDR1 is SGHAT, CDR2 FQNNGV, per germline. There are 14 residues in the CDR3. CDR3: CASSPRDYQETQYF. The DNA of the CDR3 is TGTGCCAGCAGCCCCAGGGACTACCAAGAGACCCAGTACTTC.

The chain carries TRBV7-2 and TRBJ2-2; no clear D. CDR3 length equals 15 residues. Germline lookup yields CDR1 SGHTA and CDR2 FQGNSA. V shed 5 bases and J shed 6 bases, with 16 bases lying between them. DNA for the CDR3: TGTGCCAGCAGCCCCATTCTCTTTGGCTCCGGGGAGCTGTTTTTT. Amino acid sequence: CASSPILFGSGELFF.

This sequence joins TRBV28 and TRBJ1-5, with no clear D. Germline V lookup: CDR1 MDHEN, CDR2 SYDVKM. This CDR3 region has 12 residues. V shed 4 bases and J shed 4 bases, with 5 bases lying between them. The CDR3 sequence is CASSSPNQPQHF. The CDR3 nucleotides read TGTGCCAGCAGTTCCCCGAATCAGCCCCAGCATTTT. Using reference TRBV28 and TRBJ1-5 for the parts outside the CDR3, the full variable domain is DVKVTQSSRYLVKRTGEKVFLECVQDMDHENMFWYRQDPGLGLRLIYFSYDVKMKEKGDIPEGYSVSREKKERFSLILESASTNQTSMYLCASSSPNQPQHFGDGTRLSIL.

V usage is TRBV7-8 and J usage is TRBJ2-1; 13 nucleotides agree with TRBD2. Germline CDR1 is SGHVS and CDR2 is FQNEAQ. The length of the CDR3 is 13 residues. CDR3 nucleotide sequence: TGTGCAGAGGGACTAGCGGGACGGAATGAGCAGTTCTTC. Its translation is CAEGLAGRNEQFF.

In DNA form, the CDR3 reads TGTGCCAGCAGTTTCGAGCACACTGAAGCTTTCTTT. It translates to CASSFEHTEAFF. The V gene is TRBV12-3 or TRBV12-4, the J gene TRBJ1-1, with D unclear. This CDR3 comprises 12 residues. Trimming left V 3 bases short and J 3 bases short, with 5 bases between.

V usage is TRBV28 and J usage is TRBJ1-3; unclear D gene. The germline gives CDR1 MDHEN, CDR2 SYDVKM. The ends were cut back, 3 bases at V and 0 bases at J, with 15 bases in the middle. The CDR3 extends over 17 amino acids. CDR3 residues: CASSFEEGFFSGNTIYF. In nucleotides, the CDR3 is TGTGCCAGCAGTTTCGAAGAAGGGTTTTTCTCTGGAAACACCATATATTTT.

The chain links TRBV9 to TRBJ2-5; TRBD2 matches 15 bases. CDR1 SGDLS and CDR2 YYNGEE come from the germline V gene. The V gene end was trimmed by 3 bases and the J gene end by 12 bases; junction bases not matched to a gene: 9. This CDR3 has 15 residues. The CDR3 region is CASSAAGTSGGPKYF. CDR3 bases: TGTGCCAGCAGCGCCGCCGGGACTAGCGGGGGGCCTAAGTACTTC.

The chain combines TRBV27 with TRBJ1-4; no definite D call. This CDR3 spans 15 amino acids. The V and J ends lost 5 bases and 0 bases respectively, with 10 bases between them. Looked up from germline, CDR1 is MNHEY and CDR2 is SMNVEV (reference sequence). The CDR3 spells CASSPDGATNEKLFF. CDR3 DNA sequence: TGTGCCAGCAGTCCTGACGGTGCAACTAATGAAAAACTGTTTTTT.

This clone has just a few counts. The rearrangement uses TRBV28 and TRBJ1-2; 9 bases match TRBD1. CDR1 is MDHEN, CDR2 SYDVKM, per germline. The CDR3 sequence is 16 residues long. J lost 3 bases, V lost 6 bases, and 11 bases had no gene match. The CDR3 nucleotides are TGTGCCAGCAGGTCACCACAGGGGGCGCAAGACTATGGCTACACCTTC. Translating gives CASRSPQGAQDYGYTF.

This sequence joins TRBV27 and TRBJ2-5; 14 bases map to TRBD2. This CDR3 is built from 18 residues. The V segment lost 5 bases and the J segment 5 bases; nucleotides outside the gene matches: 13. Germline V gene lookup returns CDR1 MNHEY and CDR2 SMNVEV (reference sequence). DNA for the CDR3: TGTGCCAGCAGTACCTTGGGTCGGACTAGCGGGAGGTGGGAGACCCAGTACTTC. It encodes CASSTLGRTSGRWETQYF.

Worth noting for this clone: A junction end diverges from the germline sequence, so it may reflect a read error. The genes are TRBV6-5 and TRBJ1-2; D perhaps matches TRBD1 (6 bases). The germline gives CDR1 MNHEY, CDR2 SVGAGI. The CDR3 spans 13 residues. CDR3: CAGRNLQGYGYTF. CDR3 sequence (DNA): TGTGCCGGCAGGAACTTACAGGGTTACGGCTACACCTTC.

The chain has TRBV4-3 and TRBJ1-2; 9 bases are shared with TRBD1. V shed 4 bases and J 5 bases; nucleotides not matched to a gene: 2. Looked up from germline, CDR1 is LGHNA and CDR2 is YSLEER. The CDR3 length is 13 residues. The CDR3 region has the DNA TGCGCCAGCAGCCTAGACAGGGGGTATGGCTACACCTTC. It yields the protein CASSLDRGYGYTF.

This clone was seen more than once but under ten times. V gene TRBV7-3 combines with J gene TRBJ2-2; 11 positions agree with TRBD2. The ends lost 4 bases at V and 2 bases at J; junction bases unmatched: 3. The CDR3 loop spans 16 amino acids. Germline V CDR1 and CDR2: SGHTA, FQGTGA. As DNA, the CDR3 is TGTGCCAGCAGCTCACTAGCGGGGGCCAACACCGGGGAGCTGTTTTTT. Its translation is CASSSLAGANTGELFF.

This rearrangement joins TRBV6-5 to TRBJ2-7, with TRBD2 matching over 11 bases. V lost 8 bases, J lost 2 bases, and 5 bases stayed unmatched. Germline-derived CDR1 and CDR2 are MNHEY and SVGAGI. The CDR3 contains 14 residues. The CDR3 DNA sequence: TGTGCCAGCCAACTAGCGGGAGAGACCTACGAGCAGTACTTC. Its protein product is CASQLAGETYEQYF.

V usage is TRBV19 and J usage is TRBJ1-6, with D possibly being TRBD1 (6 bases). V shed 4 bases and J shed 6 bases, with 10 bases lying between them. This CDR3 has 14 amino acids. The germline CDR1 and CDR2 sequences are LNHDA and SQIVND (reference sequence). CDR3 protein: CASSRTEANSPLHF. CDR3 nucleotides: TGTGCCAGTAGTAGGACAGAAGCTAATTCACCCCTCCACTTT.

The CDR3 is CASSLAATYEQYF. The CDR3 DNA sequence: TGTGCCAGCAGCTTGGCCGCCACCTACGAGCAGTACTTC. This chain joins TRBV5-8 and TRBJ2-7; unclear D gene. The ends were cut back, 0 bases at V and 2 bases at J, with 6 bases in the middle. Germline CDR1 is SGHTS and CDR2 is YDEGEE. This CDR3 has 13 residues.

The chain links TRBV4-3 to TRBJ2-7; D uncertain. The CDR3 consists of 15 residues. CDR1 LGHNA and CDR2 YSLEER come from the germline V gene. The germline V and J ends were trimmed by 4 bases and 0 bases, with 13 bases remaining between them. CDR3 in amino acids: CASSRYPGRSYEQYF. CDR3 in DNA: TGCGCCAGCAGCCGATATCCCGGACGCTCCTACGAGCAGTACTTC.

This chain uses TRBV3-1 (or the pseudogene TRBV3-2) with TRBJ1-3, with 9 bases matching TRBD1. V gave up 3 bases and J gave up 3 bases; unmatched junction bases: 3. Germline V gene sequence: CDR1 LGHDT, CDR2 YNNKEL (reference sequence). This CDR3 comprises 15 residues. The CDR3 reads CASSQDRGGGNTIYF. DNA for the CDR3: TGTGCCAGCAGCCAGGACAGGGGAGGTGGAAACACCATATATTTT.

V usage is TRBV5-8 and J usage is TRBJ2-7; 9 bases are a match to TRBD2. V shed 1 base and J 5 bases; nucleotides not matched to a gene: 13. Per germline, CDR1 SGHTS and CDR2 YDEGEE. The CDR3 has 17 residues. The CDR3 nucleotides are TGTGCCAGCAGCTTGTATGCGGGAGGGCCAGGTGGGAACGAGCAGTACTTC. Translating gives CASSLYAGGPGGNEQYF.

The sample holds one count of this clone. V gene TRBV6-2 or TRBV6-3 combines with J gene TRBJ1-1, with no clear D. CDR1 MNHEY and CDR2 SVGEGT come from the germline V gene. V gave up 2 bases and J gave up 1 base, with 5 bases separating them. This CDR3 comprises 13 residues. The CDR3: CASSYAKNTEAFF. The CDR3, as DNA: TGTGCCAGCAGTTACGCCAAGAACACTGAAGCTTTCTTT.

The chain is built from TRBV12-3 or TRBV12-4 and TRBJ1-1; 8 nucleotides align to TRBD1. CDR3 length: 13 amino acids. Trimming cost V 4 bases and J 11 bases; bases outside gene matches: 9. This CDR3 reads CASSSDRGGWAFF. The CDR3 DNA reads TGTGCCAGCAGTTCTGACAGGGGAGGTTGGGCTTTCTTT.

The CDR3 sequence: CATSRNRDKGYGYTF. CDR3 sequence (DNA): TGTGCCACCAGCAGAAACAGGGATAAGGGGTATGGCTACACCTTC. The chain combines TRBV15 with TRBJ1-2; possible D gene TRBD1, 6 bases. V was trimmed by 2 bases and J by 5 bases, leaving 15 bases between them. This CDR3 comprises 15 residues. Germline values: CDR1 LNHNV, CDR2 YYDKDF (reference sequence).

This chain connects TRBV19 to TRBJ2-5; D may correspond to TRBD1 or TRBD2 (6 bases each). The CDR3 has 15 residues. The germline V gene has CDR1 LNHDA and CDR2 SQIVND (reference sequence). V gave up 5 bases and J gave up 13 bases, with 26 bases separating them. The CDR3 spells CASSEPGGPATPRYF. CDR3 nucleotide sequence: TGTGCCAGTAGTGAGCCCGGGGGCCCTGCCACCCCCCGGTACTTC.